This paragraph covers one TCR beta chain sequence. Antigen unknown. This sample stems from a study of T cell repertoires in cytomegalovirus infection. Regarding the study as a whole: Dominating the ex vivo response were HLA-C-restricted CMV-specific TCR beta clonotypes.

In TCRdb, the reads were re-called with MiXCR into one record per CDR3 protein. Of about 110,000 distinct CDR3 sequences listed, about 33% are singletons. The CDR3 consists of 14 residues. V was clipped by 6 bases and J by 6 bases, with 13 bases between them. In germline, CDR1 is KGHDR, CDR2 SFDVKD. This TCR derives from a human donor in good health (CMV status not recorded). Some clones in this sample may be carry-over from other donors' samples. This sample comprised CD8+ T cells from cultured PBMCs, obtained from culture after CMV antigen stimulation. The chain carries TRBV24-1 and TRBJ2-2; D gene ambiguous. CDR3 nucleotides: TGTGCCACCAGTAAACATCGCGAGGCCGGGGAGCTGTTTTTT. Translated, it gives CATSKHREAGELFF.